The clone carrying this T cell receptor (beta chain) showed up just a few times. Antigen: not known. These data originate in a study of human T cells and chemical hapten exposure. Study-wide points: TCRs whose frequency exceeded 1 in 1000 remained the same following DPC sensitization.

CDR3 length equals 13 residues. Germline V gives CDR1 SQVTM, CDR2 ANQGSEA. The V gene lost 6 bases and the J gene lost 4 bases, with 15 bases spanning the gap. TCRdb itself ran the RACE reads through MiXCR, one entry per CDR3 protein. The sample has 180,000 or so distinct CDR3 sequences; more than 12% are singletons. Documented time point: patch test 1, 2 weeks after DPC sensitization. Treatment denoted: therapeutic diphenylcyclopropenone sensitization with weekly scalp DPC. Researchers extracted total RNA from unfractionated whole blood. The chain is built from TRBV29-1 and TRBJ1-2, with D unclear. The input for sequencing was whole blood, taken in connection with sensitization to the hapten diphenylcyclopropenone (DPC). The clonotype originates from a woman between 25 and 40 years old with alopecia areata. Some clones in this sample may be carry-over from other donors' samples. CDR3 nucleotides: TGCAGCGTCCAGAAATCGACGGGCTATGGCTACACCTTC. This codes for CSVQKSTGYGYTF.